The rows below give T cell receptor beta chains drawn from one sample of a study of T cells after posttransplantation cyclophosphamide. Produced via immunoSEQ multiplex PCR; TCRdb's table is partial and in-frame only. The sample gives approximately 24,000 clones, none seen only once, and the top ten clones hold 6.6%. The specimen was PBMCs. The receptor source for this set is a woman aged 60 to 75 in good health, CMV-negative, and a related stem cell transplant donor. Each CDR3 is given with its conserved first and last residue. Fields, in order: V gene, J gene, CDR3 protein.

TRBV5-4,TRBJ2-7,CASSRGGNEQYF
TRBV25-1,TRBJ1-1,CASKKTGFVWTEAFF
TRBV27,TRBJ2-3,CASSSLGGSTDTQYF
TRBV18,.,CASSPYPSGGTYEQYF
TRBV10-3,TRBJ1-5,CATSNPGTGGVYSNQPQHF
TRBV4-1,TRBJ1-2,CASSQEGQNYGYTF
TRBV9,TRBJ2-6,CASSVRGSGANVLTF
TRBV5-4,TRBJ2-2,CASSFWGGANTGELFF
TRBV7-2,TRBJ2-2,CASTVNQVRLNTGELFF
TRBV7-9,TRBJ1-1,CASSLTPWSTEAFF
TRBV19,TRBJ1-1,CASNPTGTGGMNTEAFF
TRBV6-1,TRBJ1-5,CASSDKGGGGNQPQHF
TRBV9,TRBJ1-4,CASSAGHSTNEKLFF
TRBV7-2,TRBJ2-5,CASSLVGLEETQYF
TRBV10-3,TRBJ2-2,CAISELLMNTGELFF
TRBV4-3,TRBJ1-1,CASSRDRGDEAFF
TRBV19,TRBJ1-4,CASSIRATNEKLFF
TRBV5-1,TRBJ2-5,CASSRTGTQQETQYF
TRBV7-8,TRBJ2-5,CASSLAMGGGGETQYF
TRBV28,TRBJ2-5,CASSLGLRGEETQYF
TRBV9,TRBJ1-2,CASSPGQNYGYTF
TRBV15,TRBJ1-1,CATSRVRGAHMNTEAFF
TRBV7-2,TRBJ2-2,CASSLRLGSTGELFF
TRBV25-1,TRBJ2-3,CASSADRGTDTQYF
TRBV28,TRBJ2-2,CASSTSSGANTGELFF
TRBV2,TRBJ2-4,CASSAGTSGSLGYF
TRBV19,TRBJ2-3,CASSIDSSGSDTQYF
TRBV6-6,TRBJ1-1,CASWGPNTEAFF
TRBV6-5,TRBJ1-5,CASSRFGNQPQHF
TRBV28,TRBJ2-3,CASSSQSGQSGGGADTQYF
TRBV4-2,TRBJ2-7,CASSHVGLYYEQYF
TRBV5-1,TRBJ1-1,CASSFFGLTGMNTEAFF
TRBV9,TRBJ2-3,CASSGLGQGADTQYF
TRBV7-2,TRBJ1-5,CASSLTGVNQPQHF
TRBV28,TRBJ2-7,CASSLDRGGAYEQYF
TRBV14,TRBJ2-7,CASSIRDRGAYEQYF
TRBV9,TRBJ2-5,CASSPRPASVQETQYF
TRBV12-5,TRBJ2-1,CASGESMSGSHNEQFF
TRBV19,TRBJ1-1,CASSFQGASTEAFF
TRBV7-2,TRBJ2-5,CASSPSEETQYF
TRBV28,TRBJ2-7,CASSPLASGRYEQYF
TRBV7-9,TRBJ2-1,CASSFPRDSYNEQFF
TRBV19,TRBJ2-7,CASSREHSYEQYF
TRBV5-6,TRBJ1-2,CASSFSFGYTF
TRBV19,.,CASSNGPGTRTYEQYF
TRBV19,TRBJ2-6,CASSFGTHSPGANVLTF
TRBV19,TRBJ2-3,CASNGQGRSGQDTQYF
TRBV29-1,TRBJ2-1,CSVERGRADEQFF
TRBV27,TRBJ2-5,CASSYRSGQETQYF
TRBV29-1,TRBJ1-1,CSASTGRGTEAFF
TRBV6-1,TRBJ1-1,CASRKTENSEAFF
TRBV19,TRBJ2-3,CASSRTGSGDTQYF
TRBV5-1,TRBJ2-3,CASSLEAGAGTDTQYF
TRBV6-1,TRBJ1-2,CASSETRVGYGYTF
TRBV19,TRBJ2-3,CASRRTGTDTQYF